This entry lists 22 T cell receptor beta chains sequenced from one sample in a study of blood T cell repertoires in COVID-19. Sequencing was performed with immunoSEQ multiplex PCR; in TCRdb, only in-frame clones are kept and a portion is missing. This sample has approximately 210,000 clones; about 90% occur once, and the top ten carry roughly 1.5%. Material: peripheral blood. These receptors were obtained from a young man with active or convalescent COVID-19.

This clone was observed a handful of times. V usage is TRBV24-1 and J usage is TRBJ1-2, with 8 positions matching TRBD1. In germline, CDR1 is KGHDR, CDR2 SFDVKD. The CDR3 consists of 16 residues. V lost 4 bases to trimming and J lost 5 bases; unmatched junction nucleotides: 11. This chain's CDR3 is CATSDSGSGTGYGYTF. The CDR3 region has the DNA TGTGCCACCAGTGACTCTGGTTCCGGGACAGGATATGGCTACACCTTC.

The V gene is TRBV12-3 or TRBV12-4, the J gene TRBJ2-2, with D tentatively TRBD1 (6 bases). The CDR3 totals 13 residues. V gave up 3 bases and J gave up 5 bases, with 7 bases separating them. The CDR3 protein is CASSFTGTGELFF. Here the CDR3 DNA reads TGTGCCAGCAGTTTCACAGGGACCGGGGAGCTGTTTTTT.

The chain has TRBV4-1 and TRBJ1-2; tentatively, D is TRBD1 (5 bases). Looked up from germline, CDR1 is MGHRA and CDR2 is YSYEKL. The length of the CDR3 is 12 residues. Between the trimmed V and J ends, which lost 8 bases and 6 bases, there was a span of 13 bases. CDR3 coding DNA: TGCGCCAGCCATGCAGCGGGGGATGGCTACACCTTC. It yields the protein CASHAAGDGYTF.

The table lists this clone with a count of one. The chain couples TRBV30 to TRBJ1-6, with D uncertain. V was cut by 0 bases and J by 0 bases, with 12 bases left in between. The CDR3 is 17 amino acids. Per germline, CDR1 GTSNPN and CDR2 SVGIG (reference sequence). This CDR3 reads CAWSVSRTSSYNSPLHF. The CDR3 coding sequence is TGTGCCTGGAGTGTTTCCAGAACAAGCTCCTATAATTCACCCCTCCACTTT.

This chain links TRBV2 with TRBJ1-2, with unresolved D. Germline CDR1 and CDR2: SNHLY and FYNNEI. The CDR3 has 12 residues. Trimming stripped 8 bases from V and 8 bases from J, with 15 bases between. The DNA for the CDR3 is TGTGCCAGCCTAGCCCCGGGTAGGGGCTACACCTTC. It yields the protein CASLAPGRGYTF.

V usage is TRBV10-3 and J usage is TRBJ2-1; the match to TRBD2 covers 11 bases. The CDR3 length is 14 residues. CDR1 ENHRY and CDR2 SYGVKD come from the germline V gene. Trimming cost V 8 bases and J 7 bases; bases outside gene matches: 7. The CDR3 bases are TGTGCCATCGGCTGGGGGACTAGCGGAAATGAGCAGTTCTTC. This encodes CAIGWGTSGNEQFF.

The rearrangement links TRBV7-6 to TRBJ2-1; D gene ambiguous. Germline V CDR1 and CDR2: SGHVS, FNYEAQ. The V and J ends lost 2 bases and 2 bases respectively, with 10 bases between them. The CDR3 is made up of 15 amino acids. The CDR3 bases are TGTGCCAGCAGCTTACCCCCCCTTCCCTACAATGAGCAGTTCTTC. Its translation is CASSLPPLPYNEQFF.

The chain employs TRBV18 and TRBJ2-2; D is possibly TRBD1 (5 bases). Germline-derived CDR1 and CDR2 are KGHSH and LQKENI. This CDR3 has 16 amino acids. Between the trimmed V and J ends, which lost 1 base and 5 bases, there was a span of 14 bases. CDR3 loop: CASSPLSGARTGELFF. CDR3 coding DNA: TGTGCCAGCTCACCACTTAGTGGGGCGCGAACCGGGGAGCTGTTTTTT. Full variable domain (outside the CDR3, taken from reference TRBV18 and TRBJ2-2): NAGVMQNPRHLVRRRGQEARLRCSPMKGHSHVYWYRQLPEEGLKFMVYLQKENIIDESGMPKERFSAEFPKEGPSILRIQQVVRGDSAAYFCASSPLSGARTGELFFGEGSRLTVL.

The chain carries TRBV28 and TRBJ2-7, with 9 bases lining up with TRBD1. The trim removed 2 bases at V and 7 bases at J, leaving 9 bases unmatched. The germline CDR1 and CDR2 sequences are MDHEN and SYDVKM. The CDR3 is 15 residues long. The CDR3 DNA reads TGTGCCAGCAGTTTAGGGGACAGGGTAAGGGCAGAGCAGTACTTC. It codes for CASSLGDRVRAEQYF. The full variable domain, rest sourced from reference TRBV28 and TRBJ2-7, is DVKVTQSSRYLVKRTGEKVFLECVQDMDHENMFWYRQDPGLGLRLIYFSYDVKMKEKGDIPEGYSVSREKKERFSLILESASTNQTSMYLCASSLGDRVRAEQYFGPGTRLTVT.

This clone was recorded only once. An end of the junction does not agree with germline; a read error may underlie this. The chain links TRBV2 to TRBJ1-2; 7 bases map to TRBD1. Germline lookup yields CDR1 SNHLY and CDR2 FYNNEI. This CDR3 spans 12 amino acids. CDR3 coding DNA: TGTGCGAGCACCGGACAGGCCTATGGCTACACCTTC. It codes for CASTGQAYGYTF.

The chain links TRBV5-5 to TRBJ2-7; D unresolved. The CDR3 extends over 12 amino acids. V lost 4 bases and J lost 2, with 7 bases in between. Germline CDR1 and CDR2: SGHKS and YYEKEE (reference sequence). Written as DNA, the CDR3 is TGTGCCAGCAGCCCGGCGGCCTACGAGCAGTACTTC. Translation gives CASSPAAYEQYF.

The J gene is TRBJ1-2, the V gene TRBV5-6; 7 positions match TRBD1. The germline gives CDR1 SGHDT, CDR2 YYEEEE. The V and J ends lost 2 bases and 2 bases, in that order; junction bases with no gene match: 15. The CDR3 has 18 amino acids. CDR3 nucleotides: TGTGCCAGCAGCTTTTTTATGTCTAGTGAGGGGGCGAACTATGGCTACACCTTC. Translation: CASSFFMSSEGANYGYTF.

The chain uses TRBV2 and TRBJ1-1; maybe TRBD1 (5 bases). Germline V lookup: CDR1 SNHLY, CDR2 FYNNEI. V lost 6 bases and J 8 bases, leaving 13 bases between the germline ends. This CDR3 contains 12 residues. CDR3: CASSRGVTEAFF. CDR3 coding DNA: TGTGCCAGCAGCCGGGGGGTAACAGAAGCTTTCTTT.

V and J are TRBV4-3 and TRBJ2-1; weak D call: TRBD2 (6 bases). Trimming shortened V by 1 base and J by 2 bases, and 15 bases separated the two germline ends. Germline lookup yields CDR1 LGHNA and CDR2 YSLEER. The CDR3 is 17 residues long. CDR3 amino acids: CASSQGISGVTYNEQFF. CDR3 bases: TGCGCCAGCAGCCAAGGTATTAGCGGAGTGACCTACAATGAGCAGTTCTTC.

The chain combines TRBV3-1 (or the pseudogene TRBV3-2) with TRBJ1-2; 10 bases are shared with TRBD1. V shed 2 bases, J shed 8 bases, and the junction held 2 bases outside the gene matches. Germline values: CDR1 LGHDT, CDR2 YNNKEL (reference sequence). The CDR3 totals 13 residues. CDR3 bases: TGTGCCAGCAGCCAAAGACAGGGGGCAGGCTACACCTTC. Translating gives CASSQRQGAGYTF.

The chain has TRBV19 and TRBJ1-2; the match to TRBD1 covers 10 bases. There are 14 residues in the CDR3. Germline V gene data show CDR1 as LNHDA and CDR2 as SQIVND (reference sequence). V was clipped by 4 bases and J by 13 bases; unmatched bases: 12. In nucleotides, the CDR3 is TGTGCCAGTAGTAGGAGACAGGGGGCGAATTTGCCCACCTTC. Amino acids: CASSRRQGANLPTF.

The chain joins TRBV7-6 to TRBJ2-7; 14 nucleotides match TRBD2. The CDR3 length is 20 residues. The ends lost 5 bases at V and 4 bases at J; junction bases unmatched: 19. In germline, CDR1 is SGHVS, CDR2 FNYEAQ. The DNA for the CDR3 is TGTGCCAGCAGCCCCGAGAGGGGACTAGCGGGAGAGGGGTTCCTTTACGAGCAGTACTTC. This translates into CASSPERGLAGEGFLYEQYF. Supplemented by reference TRBV7-6 and TRBJ2-7, the full variable domain reads GAGVSQSPRYKVTKRGQDVALRCDPISGHVSLYWYRQALGQGPEFLTYFNYEAQQDKSGLPNDRFSAERPEGSISTLTIQRTEQRDSAMYRCASSPERGLAGEGFLYEQYFGPGTRLTVT.

This chain uses TRBV28 with TRBJ1-1, with 8 bases matching TRBD1. Germline loops: CDR1 MDHEN, CDR2 SYDVKM. This CDR3 spans 15 amino acids. The trim removed 6 bases at V and 1 base at J, leaving 7 bases unmatched. CDR3 nucleotides: TGTGCCAGCAGCCCCGGGACAGGCCCGAACACTGAAGCTTTCTTT. It specifies CASSPGTGPNTEAFF.

The V call is TRBV30, the J call TRBJ1-1, with D possibly being TRBD1 (6 bases). This CDR3 region has 15 residues. V was clipped by 4 bases and J by 5 bases, with 20 bases between them. The germline V gene has CDR1 GTSNPN and CDR2 SVGIG (reference sequence). The CDR3 protein is CAWTRGGLLRTEAFF. CDR3 in DNA: TGTGCCTGGACGAGGGGGGGGCTTCTTAGGACTGAAGCTTTCTTT.

This chain links TRBV30 with TRBJ2-5; TRBD1 matches at 9 bases. The length of the CDR3 is 13 residues. J was trimmed by 4 bases and V by 5 bases; bases with no gene match: 5. Germline lookup yields CDR1 GTSNPN and CDR2 SVGIG (reference sequence). The CDR3 sequence is CAWETGGGETQYF. CDR3 coding DNA: TGTGCCTGGGAAACAGGGGGCGGAGAGACCCAGTACTTC.

This clone was observed once. The chain has TRBV2 and TRBJ2-7; 8 bases fit TRBD1. The CDR3 extends over 13 amino acids. J gave up 4 bases and V 4 bases, and 3 bases lay outside the gene matches. Germline V CDR1 and CDR2: SNHLY, FYNNEI. The CDR3 is CASSVDRGYEQYF. The CDR3 DNA sequence: TGTGCCAGCAGTGTCGACAGGGGTTACGAGCAGTACTTC.

This clone appeared a single time. The V and J genes are TRBV19 and TRBJ2-2; D may be TRBD1 (5 bases). Germline V lookup: CDR1 LNHDA, CDR2 SQIVND (reference sequence). Deletions cut 3 bases from V and 1 base from J, with 6 bases between. This CDR3 comprises 14 residues. CDR3 nucleotide sequence: TGTGCCAGTAGTATTGACAGGAACACCGGGGAGCTGTTTTTT. This translates into CASSIDRNTGELFF.